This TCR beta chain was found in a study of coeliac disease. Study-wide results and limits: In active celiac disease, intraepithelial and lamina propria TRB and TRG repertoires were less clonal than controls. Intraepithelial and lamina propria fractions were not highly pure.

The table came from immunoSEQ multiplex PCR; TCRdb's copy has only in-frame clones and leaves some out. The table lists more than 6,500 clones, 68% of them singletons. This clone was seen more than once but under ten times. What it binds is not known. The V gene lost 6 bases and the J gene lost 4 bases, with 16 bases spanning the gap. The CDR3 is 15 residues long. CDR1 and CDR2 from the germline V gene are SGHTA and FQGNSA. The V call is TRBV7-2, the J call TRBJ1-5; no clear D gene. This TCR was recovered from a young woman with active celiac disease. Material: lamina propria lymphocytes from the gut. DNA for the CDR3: TGTGCCAGCAGTCCCCCCCCAGTCTTTAATCAGCCCCAGCATTTT. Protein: CASSPPPVFNQPQHF.